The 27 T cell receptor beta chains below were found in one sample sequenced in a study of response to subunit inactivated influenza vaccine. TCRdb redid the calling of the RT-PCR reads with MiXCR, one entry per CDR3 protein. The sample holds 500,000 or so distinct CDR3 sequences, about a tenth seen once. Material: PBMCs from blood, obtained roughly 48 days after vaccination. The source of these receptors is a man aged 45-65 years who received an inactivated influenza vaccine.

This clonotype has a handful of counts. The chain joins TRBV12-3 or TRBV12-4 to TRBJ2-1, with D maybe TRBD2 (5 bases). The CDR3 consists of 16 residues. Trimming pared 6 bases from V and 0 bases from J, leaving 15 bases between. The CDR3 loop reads CASSTLSGSSYNEQFF. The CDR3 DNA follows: TGTGCCAGCAGCACCCTGAGCGGAAGCTCCTACAATGAGCAGTTCTTC.

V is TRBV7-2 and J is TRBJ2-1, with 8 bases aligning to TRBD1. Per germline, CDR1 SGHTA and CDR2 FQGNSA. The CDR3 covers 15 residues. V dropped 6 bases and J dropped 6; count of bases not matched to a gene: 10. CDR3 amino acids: CASRNHARGRNEQFF. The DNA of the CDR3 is TGTGCCAGCAGAAACCACGCCAGGGGGCGCAATGAGCAGTTCTTC.

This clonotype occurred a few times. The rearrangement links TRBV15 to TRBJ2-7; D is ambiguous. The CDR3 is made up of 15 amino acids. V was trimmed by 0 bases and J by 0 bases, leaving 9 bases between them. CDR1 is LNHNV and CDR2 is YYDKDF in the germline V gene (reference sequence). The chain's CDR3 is CATSRDFPSSYEQYF. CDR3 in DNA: TGTGCCACCAGCAGAGATTTCCCGAGCTCCTACGAGCAGTACTTC.

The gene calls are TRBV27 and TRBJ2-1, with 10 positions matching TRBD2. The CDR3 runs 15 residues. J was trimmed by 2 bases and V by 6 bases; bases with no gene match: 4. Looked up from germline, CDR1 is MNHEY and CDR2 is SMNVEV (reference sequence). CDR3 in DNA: TGTGCCAGCAGCGACGGACTAGCGGCCTACAATGAGCAGTTCTTC. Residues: CASSDGLAAYNEQFF.

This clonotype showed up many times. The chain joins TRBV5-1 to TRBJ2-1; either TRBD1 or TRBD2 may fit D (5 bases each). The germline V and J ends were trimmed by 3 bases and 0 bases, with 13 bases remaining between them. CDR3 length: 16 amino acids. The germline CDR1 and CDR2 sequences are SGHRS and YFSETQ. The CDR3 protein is CASSWTGRSSYNEQFF. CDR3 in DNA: TGCGCCAGCAGCTGGACGGGGCGGAGCTCCTACAATGAGCAGTTCTTC.

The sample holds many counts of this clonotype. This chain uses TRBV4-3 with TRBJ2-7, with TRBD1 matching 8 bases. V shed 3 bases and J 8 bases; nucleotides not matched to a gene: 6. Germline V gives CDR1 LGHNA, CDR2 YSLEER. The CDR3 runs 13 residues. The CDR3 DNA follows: TGCGCCAGCAGCCAGTCCACAGGGGGGAAGCAGTACTTC. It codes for CASSQSTGGKQYF.

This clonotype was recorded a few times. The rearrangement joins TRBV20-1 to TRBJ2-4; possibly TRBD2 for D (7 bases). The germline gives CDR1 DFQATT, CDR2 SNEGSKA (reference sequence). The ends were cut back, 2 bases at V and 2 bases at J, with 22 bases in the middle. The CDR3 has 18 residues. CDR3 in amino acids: CSARFVPGGPGTKNIQYF. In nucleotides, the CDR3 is TGCAGTGCTAGATTCGTCCCGGGGGGCCCAGGGACCAAAAACATTCAGTACTTC.

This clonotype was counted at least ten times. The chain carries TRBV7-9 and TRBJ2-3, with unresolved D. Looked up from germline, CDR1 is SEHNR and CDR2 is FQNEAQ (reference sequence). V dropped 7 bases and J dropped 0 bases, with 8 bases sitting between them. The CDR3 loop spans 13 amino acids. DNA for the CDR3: TGTGCCAGCACCGGACGGAGCACAGATACGCAGTATTTT. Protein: CASTGRSTDTQYF.

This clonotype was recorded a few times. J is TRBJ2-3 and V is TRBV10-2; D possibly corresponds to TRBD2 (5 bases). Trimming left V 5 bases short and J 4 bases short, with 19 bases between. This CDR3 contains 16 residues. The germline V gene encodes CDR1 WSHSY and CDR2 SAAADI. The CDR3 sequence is CASSRAGIERADTQYF. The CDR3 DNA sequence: TGCGCCAGCAGTCGAGCCGGGATTGAGAGGGCAGATACGCAGTATTTT.

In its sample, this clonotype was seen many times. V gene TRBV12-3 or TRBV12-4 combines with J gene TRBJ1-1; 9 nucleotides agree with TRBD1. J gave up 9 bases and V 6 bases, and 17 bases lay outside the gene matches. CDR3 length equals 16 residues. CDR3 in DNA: TGTGCCAGCAGGTCCGGGACAGGGAGTGGAGGGGTGAAAGCTTTCTTT. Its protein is CASRSGTGSGGVKAFF.

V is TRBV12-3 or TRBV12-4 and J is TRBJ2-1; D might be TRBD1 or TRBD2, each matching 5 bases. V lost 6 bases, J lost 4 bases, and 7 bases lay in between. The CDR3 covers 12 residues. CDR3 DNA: TGTGCCAGCAGGAGGGGTTACAATGAGCAGTTCTTC. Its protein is CASRRGYNEQFF.

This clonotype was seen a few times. CDR3 DNA sequence: TGTGCCAGCAGCTTAGGCAGGGCCTCCTACGAGCAGTACTTC. Residues: CASSLGRASYEQYF. V is TRBV5-6 and J is TRBJ2-7; TRBD1 is a possible D gene (5 bases). The CDR3 totals 14 residues. Trimming removed 2 bases from V and 0 bases from J, with 9 bases in between. CDR1 and CDR2 from the germline V gene are SGHDT and YYEEEE.

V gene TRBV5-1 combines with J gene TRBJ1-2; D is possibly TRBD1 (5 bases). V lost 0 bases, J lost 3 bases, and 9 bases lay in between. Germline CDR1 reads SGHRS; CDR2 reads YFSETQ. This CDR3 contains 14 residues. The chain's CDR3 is CASSLGGADYGYTF. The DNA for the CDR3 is TGCGCCAGCAGCTTGGGGGGCGCGGACTATGGCTACACCTTC.

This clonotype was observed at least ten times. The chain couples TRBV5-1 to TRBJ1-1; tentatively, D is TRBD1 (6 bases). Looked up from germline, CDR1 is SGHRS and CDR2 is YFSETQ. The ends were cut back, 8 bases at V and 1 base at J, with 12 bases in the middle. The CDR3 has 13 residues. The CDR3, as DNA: TGCGCCAGTGGGCCACAGGGGAACACTGAAGCTTTCTTT. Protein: CASGPQGNTEAFF.

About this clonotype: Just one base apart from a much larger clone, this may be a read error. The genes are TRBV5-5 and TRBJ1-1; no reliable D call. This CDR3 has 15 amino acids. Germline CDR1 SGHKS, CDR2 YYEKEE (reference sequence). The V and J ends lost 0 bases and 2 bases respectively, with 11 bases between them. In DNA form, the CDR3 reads TGTGCCAGCAGCTTGGGTTCATGGCTTAACACTGAAGCTTTCTTT. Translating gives CASSLGSWLNTEAFF. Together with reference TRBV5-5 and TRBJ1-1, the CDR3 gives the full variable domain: DAGVTQSPTHLIKTRGQQVTLRCSPISGHKSVSWYQQVLGQGPQFIFQYYEKEERGRGNFPDRFSARQFPNYSSELNVNALLLGDSALYLCASSLGSWLNTEAFFGQGTRLTVV.

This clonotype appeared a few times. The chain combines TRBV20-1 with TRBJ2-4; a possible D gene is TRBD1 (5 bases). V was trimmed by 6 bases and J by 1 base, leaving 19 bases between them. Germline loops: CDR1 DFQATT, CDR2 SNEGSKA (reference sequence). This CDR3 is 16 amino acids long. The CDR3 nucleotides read TGCAGTGCCGTCCCGGCCTCATCAGGGGCCAAAAACATTCAGTACTTC. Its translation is CSAVPASSGAKNIQYF.

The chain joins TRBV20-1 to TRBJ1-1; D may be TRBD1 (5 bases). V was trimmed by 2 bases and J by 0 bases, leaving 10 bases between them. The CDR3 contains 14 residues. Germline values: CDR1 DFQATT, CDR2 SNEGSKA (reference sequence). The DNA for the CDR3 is TGCAGTGCTAGACGGGGAGGGGTGAACACTGAAGCTTTCTTT. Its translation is CSARRGGVNTEAFF.

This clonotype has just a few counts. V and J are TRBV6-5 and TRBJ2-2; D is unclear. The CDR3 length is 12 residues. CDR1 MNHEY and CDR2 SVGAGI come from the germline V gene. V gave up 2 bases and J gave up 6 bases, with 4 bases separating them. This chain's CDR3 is CASSYEPGELFF. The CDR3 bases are TGTGCCAGCAGTTACGAGCCCGGGGAGCTGTTTTTT.

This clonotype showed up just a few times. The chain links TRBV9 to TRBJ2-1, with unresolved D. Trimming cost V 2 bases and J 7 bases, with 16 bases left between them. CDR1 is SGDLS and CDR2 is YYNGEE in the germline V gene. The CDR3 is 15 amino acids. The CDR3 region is CASSVGGIGVNEQFF. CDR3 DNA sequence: TGTGCCAGCAGCGTGGGTGGGATCGGTGTGAATGAGCAGTTCTTC.

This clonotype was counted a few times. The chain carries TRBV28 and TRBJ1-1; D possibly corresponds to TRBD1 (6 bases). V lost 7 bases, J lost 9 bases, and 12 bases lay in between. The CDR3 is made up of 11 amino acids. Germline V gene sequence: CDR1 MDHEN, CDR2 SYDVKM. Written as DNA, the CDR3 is TGTGCCAGCAATACGGACAGTAAAGCTTTCTTT. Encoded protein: CASNTDSKAFF.

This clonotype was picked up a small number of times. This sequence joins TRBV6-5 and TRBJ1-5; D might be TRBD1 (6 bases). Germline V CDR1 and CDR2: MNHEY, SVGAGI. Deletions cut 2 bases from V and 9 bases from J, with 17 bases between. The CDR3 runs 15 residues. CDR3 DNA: TGTGCCAGCAGTTACGGGCAGGGGACCTCAGGGCCCCAGCATTTT. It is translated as CASSYGQGTSGPQHF.

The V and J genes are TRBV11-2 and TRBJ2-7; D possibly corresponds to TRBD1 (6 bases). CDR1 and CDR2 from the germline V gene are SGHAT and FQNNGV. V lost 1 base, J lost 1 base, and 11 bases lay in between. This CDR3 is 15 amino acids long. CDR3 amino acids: CASSLGRGISYEQYF. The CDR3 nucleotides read TGTGCCAGCAGCTTAGGCAGGGGAATTTCCTACGAGCAGTACTTC.

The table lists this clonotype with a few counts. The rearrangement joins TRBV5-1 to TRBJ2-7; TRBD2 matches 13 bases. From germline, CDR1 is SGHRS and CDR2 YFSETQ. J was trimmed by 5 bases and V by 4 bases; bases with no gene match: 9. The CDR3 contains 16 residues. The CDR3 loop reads CASSEGLAGWTDEQYF. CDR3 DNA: TGCGCCAGCAGCGAGGGACTAGCGGGGTGGACGGACGAGCAGTACTTC.

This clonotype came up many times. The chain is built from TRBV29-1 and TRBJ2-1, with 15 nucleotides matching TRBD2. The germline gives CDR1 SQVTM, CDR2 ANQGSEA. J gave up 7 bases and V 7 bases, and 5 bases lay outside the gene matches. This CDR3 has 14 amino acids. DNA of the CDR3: TGCAGCGGCGAAGGACTAGCGGGAGGGAATGAGCAGTTCTTC. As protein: CSGEGLAGGNEQFF.

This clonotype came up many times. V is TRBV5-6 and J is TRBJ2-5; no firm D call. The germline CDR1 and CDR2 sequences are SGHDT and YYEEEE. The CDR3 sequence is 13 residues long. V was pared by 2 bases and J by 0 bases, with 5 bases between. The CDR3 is CASSLRYQETQYF. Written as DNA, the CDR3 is TGTGCCAGCAGCTTAAGGTACCAAGAGACCCAGTACTTC.

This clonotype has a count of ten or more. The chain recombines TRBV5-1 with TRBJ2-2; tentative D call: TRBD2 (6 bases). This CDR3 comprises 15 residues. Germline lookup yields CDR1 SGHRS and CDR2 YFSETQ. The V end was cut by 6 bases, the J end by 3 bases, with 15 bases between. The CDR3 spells CASKSNGGDTGELFF. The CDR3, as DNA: TGCGCCAGCAAGAGTAATGGAGGGGACACCGGGGAGCTGTTTTTT. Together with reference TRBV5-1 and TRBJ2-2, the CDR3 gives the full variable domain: KAGVTQTPRYLIKTRGQQVTLSCSPISGHRSVSWYQQTPGQGLQFLFEYFSETQRNKGNFPGRFSGRQFSNSRSEMNVSTLELGDSALYLCASKSNGGDTGELFFGEGSRLTVL.

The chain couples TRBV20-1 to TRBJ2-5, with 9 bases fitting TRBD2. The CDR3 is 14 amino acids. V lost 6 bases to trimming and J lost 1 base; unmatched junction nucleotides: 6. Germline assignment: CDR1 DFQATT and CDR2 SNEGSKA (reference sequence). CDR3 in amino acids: CSAGTSRGQETQYF. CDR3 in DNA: TGCAGTGCCGGGACTAGCAGGGGCCAAGAGACCCAGTACTTC.